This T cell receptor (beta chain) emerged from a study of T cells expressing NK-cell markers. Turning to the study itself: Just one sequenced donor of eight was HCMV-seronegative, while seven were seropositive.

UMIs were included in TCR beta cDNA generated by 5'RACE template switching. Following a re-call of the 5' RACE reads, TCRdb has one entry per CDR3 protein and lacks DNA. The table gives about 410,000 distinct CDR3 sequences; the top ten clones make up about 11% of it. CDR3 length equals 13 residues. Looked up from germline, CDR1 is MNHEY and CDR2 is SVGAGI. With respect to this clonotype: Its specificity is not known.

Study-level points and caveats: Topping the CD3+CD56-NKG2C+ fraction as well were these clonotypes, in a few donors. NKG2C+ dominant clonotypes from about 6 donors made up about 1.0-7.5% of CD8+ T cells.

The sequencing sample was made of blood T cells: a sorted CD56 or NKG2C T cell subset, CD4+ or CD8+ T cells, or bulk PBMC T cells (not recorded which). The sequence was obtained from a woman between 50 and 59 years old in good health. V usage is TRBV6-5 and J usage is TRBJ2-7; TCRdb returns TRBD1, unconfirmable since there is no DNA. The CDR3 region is CASYRGQGYEQYF.